This is a list of T cell receptor beta chains from one sample in a study of chemoradiotherapy in HPV16-positive cancers. Data came from immunoSEQ multiplex PCR; TCRdb stores just in-frame clones and leaves some out. The repertoire consists of some 24,000 clones, with roughly 94% occurring once and the leading ten covering approximately 2.7%. The specimen was obtained from a patient who underwent chemoradiotherapy. Source of these receptors: a human donor with HPV-associated anogenital cancer. Each CDR3 is given with its conserved first and last residue. A D gene is named only where the DNA matches it firmly. Clone size is not always given. Where it is, it says once, few, many or a class for expanded clones.

v_call	clone_size	j_call	d_call	cdr3_aa	cdr3_nt
TRBV4-3	once	TRBJ2-2	NA	CASSQETIGLFGELFF	TGCGCCAGCAGCCAAGAGACAATCGGACTGTTCGGGGAGCTGTTTTTT
TRBV28	NA	TRBJ1-5	NA	CASSLFLVQPQHF	TGTGCCAGCAGTTTATTCTTGGTTCAGCCCCAGCATTTT
TRBV28	NA	TRBJ2-1	NA	CASSLIGRGRSYNEQFF	TGTGCCAGCAGTTTAATAGGCCGCGGCCGCTCCTACAATGAGCAGTTCTTC
TRBV2	NA	TRBJ2-5	TRBD1	CASKQGALETQYF	TGTGCCAGCAAACAGGGGGCCTTGGAGACCCAGTACTTC
TRBV7-8	once	TRBJ2-2	NA	CASSGRINTGELFF	TGTGCCAGCAGTGGACGGATAAACACCGGGGAGCTGTTTTTT
TRBV5-4	NA	TRBJ2-5	NA	CASSLAGQYQETQYF	TGTGCCAGCAGCTTGGCAGGACAGTACCAAGAGACCCAGTACTTC
TRBV19	NA	TRBJ2-7	NA	CASSAGGGHRGGEQYF	TGTGCCAGTAGCGCAGGAGGGGGACATAGAGGAGGCGAGCAGTACTTC
TRBV7-2	NA	TRBJ1-6	NA	CASSSPDGINSPLHF	TGTGCCAGCAGCTCTCCGGACGGGATTAATTCACCCCTCCACTTT
TRBV5-1	once	TRBJ2-3	NA	CASSLTAPDTQYF	TGCGCCAGCAGCTTGACGGCCCCAGATACGCAGTATTTT
TRBV30	NA	TRBJ1-3	NA	CAWSTGSGNTIYF	TGTGCCTGGAGTACGGGCTCTGGAAACACCATATATTTT
TRBV30	NA	TRBJ2-3	NA	CAWSVKGFGADTQYF	TGTGCCTGGAGTGTGAAGGGGTTCGGGGCAGATACGCAGTATTTT
TRBV5-1	NA	TRBJ2-5	NA	CASSLLGVQTTGTQYF	TGCGCCAGCAGCTTGTTAGGAGTTCAAACTACGGGGACCCAGTACTTC
TRBV19	once	TRBJ1-5	NA	CASSNPRGGLGQPQHF	TGTGCCAGCAGCAATCCTCGGGGGGGGTTAGGTCAGCCCCAGCATTTT
TRBV5-1	NA	TRBJ1-1	NA	CASSQDRFLNTEAFF	TGCGCCAGCAGCCAGGACAGATTCTTGAACACTGAAGCTTTCTTT
TRBV7-6	NA	TRBJ2-5	TRBD2	CASSSPGGGQETQYF	TGTGCCAGCAGCTCTCCCGGGGGGGGCCAAGAGACCCAGTACTTC
TRBV6-5	NA	TRBJ2-5	NA	CASSYADAQETQYF	TGTGCCAGCAGTTACGCGGATGCCCAAGAGACCCAGTACTTC
TRBV6-1	NA	TRBJ2-5	NA	CASSEWVDAQETQYF	TGTGCCAGCAGTGAATGGGTTGATGCTCAAGAGACCCAGTACTTC
TRBV2	NA	TRBJ1-2	NA	CASSARQIQINGYTF	TGTGCCAGCAGTGCCCGGCAAATCCAAATTAATGGCTACACCTTC
TRBV11-2	NA	TRBJ1-2	TRBD1	CASSLGDSYGYTF	TGTGCCAGCAGCTTAGGGGACAGCTATGGCTACACCTTC
TRBV7-6	NA	TRBJ2-5	TRBD2	CASSLRGLDYETQYF	TGTGCCAGCAGCTTAAGGGGACTAGACTACGAGACCCAGTACTTC
TRBV29-1	NA	TRBJ2-7	TRBD1	CSGSGTGGEQYF	TGCAGCGGATCCGGGACAGGGGGCGAGCAGTACTTC
TRBV19	once	TRBJ2-2	TRBD1	CASSRTGGTGELFF	TGTGCCAGTAGTAGGACAGGGGGCACCGGGGAGCTGTTTTTT
TRBV5-1	NA	TRBJ1-1	NA	CASSLEGPEAFF	TGCGCCAGCAGCTTGGAGGGGCCAGAAGCTTTCTTT
TRBV7-2	once	TRBJ1-5	NA	CASSLVSLQPQHF	TGTGCCAGCAGCCTAGTTTCCCTTCAGCCCCAGCATTTT
TRBV7-9	NA	TRBJ1-1	NA	CASSPTLREAFF	TGTGCCAGCAGCCCCACCCTCCGGGAAGCTTTCTTT
TRBV11-2	NA	TRBJ2-2	NA	CASSADYTGELFF	TGTGCCAGCAGCGCCGACTACACCGGGGAGCTGTTTTTT
TRBV29-1	once	TRBJ2-4	NA	CSVEGVGGSAKNIQYF	TGCAGCGTTGAAGGGGTGGGGGGCTCGGCCAAAAACATTCAGTACTTC
TRBV29-1	NA	TRBJ2-2	NA	CSVWRLNTGELFF	TGCAGCGTTTGGAGGCTGAACACCGGGGAGCTGTTTTTT
TRBV27	NA	TRBJ1-2	NA	CASSPGRLANYGYTF	TGTGCCAGCAGTCCCGGACGTCTAGCTAACTATGGCTACACCTTC
TRBV27	NA	TRBJ2-3	TRBD1	CASSLTTGQGRPDTQYF	TGTGCCAGCAGTTTAACAACGGGACAGGGGAGGCCAGATACGCAGTATTTT
TRBV29-1	NA	TRBJ2-1	TRBD1	CSVGTASSYNEQFF	TGCAGCGTAGGGACAGCCAGCTCCTACAATGAGCAGTTCTTC
TRBV28	NA	TRBJ2-7	NA	CASRKQGRSYEQYF	TGTGCCAGCAGAAAACAGGGAAGGTCCTACGAGCAGTACTTC
TRBV19	once	TRBJ1-2	NA	CASNHKAGIYGYTF	TGTGCCAGTAACCATAAAGCCGGGATCTATGGCTACACCTTC
TRBV7-2	NA	TRBJ1-6	NA	CASSWSGDSPLHF	TGTGCCAGCAGCTGGTCCGGGGATTCACCCCTCCACTTT
TRBV29-1	NA	TRBJ1-4	NA	CSVDTATNEKLFF	TGCAGCGTTGATACGGCAACTAATGAAAAACTGTTTTTT
TRBV6-6	NA	TRBJ1-1	NA	CASTQGNTEAFF	TGTGCCAGCACTCAAGGGAACACTGAAGCTTTCTTT